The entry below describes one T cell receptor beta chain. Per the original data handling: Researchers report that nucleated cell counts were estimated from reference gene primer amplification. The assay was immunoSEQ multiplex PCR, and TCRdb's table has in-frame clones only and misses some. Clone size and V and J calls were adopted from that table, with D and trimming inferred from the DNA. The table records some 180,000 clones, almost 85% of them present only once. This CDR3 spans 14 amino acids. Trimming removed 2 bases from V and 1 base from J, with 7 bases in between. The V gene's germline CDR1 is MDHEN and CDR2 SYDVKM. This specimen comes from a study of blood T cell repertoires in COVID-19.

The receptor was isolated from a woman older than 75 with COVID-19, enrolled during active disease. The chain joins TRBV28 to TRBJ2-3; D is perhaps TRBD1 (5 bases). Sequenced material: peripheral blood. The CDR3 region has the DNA TGTGCCAGCAGTTTAAGGGGCGGCACAGATACGCAGTATTTT. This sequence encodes CASSLRGGTDTQYF.